The rows below give T cell receptor beta chains drawn from one sample of a study of blood T cell repertoires in COVID-19. Produced via immunoSEQ multiplex PCR; TCRdb's table is partial and in-frame only. The table lists around 140,000 clones, 70% to 85% of them singletons. Sequencing input: peripheral blood. The receptors shown here come from a man in his 60s with active or convalescent COVID-19. The CDR3 runs from the conserved cysteine through the conserved F or W. A D gene is named only where the DNA matches it firmly. Size tells how often a clone was seen (once, few, many) or the class of an expanded clone, and some rows leave it out.

DNA: TGTGCCAGCTGGAGCGGGAGTCGGGATTGGGAGCAGTTCTTC; CDR3: CASWSGSRDWEQFF; V: TRBV21-1; D: NA; size: NA; J: TRBJ2-1
DNA: TGTGCCAGCAGCCCAAACAGGGGGCCCTTTCATGGCTACACCTTC; CDR3: CASSPNRGPFHGYTF; V: TRBV3-1/TRBV3-2; D: TRBD1; size: NA; J: TRBJ1-2
DNA: TGTGCTAGCAGCCCCCGACTAGCGGGGTCGACAGATACGCAGTATTTT; CDR3: CASSPRLAGSTDTQYF; V: TRBV7-7; D: TRBD2; size: NA; J: TRBJ2-3
DNA: TGTGCCAGCAGTGAACAGACAGTTCAAGAGACCCAGTACTTC; CDR3: CASSEQTVQETQYF; V: TRBV25-1; D: NA; size: once; J: TRBJ2-5
DNA: TGCGCCAGCAGCTGGGGACAGGGGACGGATCAGGGGGTCCAAGAGACCCAGTACTTC; CDR3: CASSWGQGTDQGVQETQYF; V: TRBV5-1; D: TRBD1; size: NA; J: TRBJ2-5
DNA: TGTGCCACCAGTGATACCGGGACAGGGGGAGAAAAACTGTTTTTT; CDR3: CATSDTGTGGEKLFF; V: TRBV24-1; D: TRBD1; size: NA; J: TRBJ1-4
DNA: TGTGCCAGCAGCCCAAGGGGACAGGGGAGCACTGAAGCTTTCTTT; CDR3: CASSPRGQGSTEAFF; V: TRBV13; D: TRBD1; size: NA; J: TRBJ1-1
DNA: TGTGCCAGCACGGGACAAGCTGCAACTAATGAAAAACTGTTTTTT; CDR3: CASTGQAATNEKLFF; V: TRBV19; D: NA; size: once; J: TRBJ1-4
DNA: TGTGCCAGCAGCTTAGAGGGGGCAGCCTCGTCCACCTTC; CDR3: CASSLEGAASSTF; V: TRBV11-3; D: NA; size: NA; J: TRBJ1-2
DNA: TGTGCCAGCAGTGAATATTTGGGGACAGATAATTCACCCCTCCACTTT; CDR3: CASSEYLGTDNSPLHF; V: TRBV25-1; D: TRBD1; size: NA; J: TRBJ1-6
DNA: TGCGCCAGCAGATCACAGGGCCGGGGAGAAAAACTGTTTTTT; CDR3: CASRSQGRGEKLFF; V: TRBV5-1; D: NA; size: NA; J: TRBJ1-4
DNA: TGTGCCAGCAAGGGGGGACTAGCGGGAGGTCGGAACACCGGGGAGCTGTTTTTT; CDR3: CASKGGLAGGRNTGELFF; V: TRBV11-3; D: TRBD2; size: NA; J: TRBJ2-2
DNA: TGTGCCAGCAGTTCCCAGGGGAGCACAGATACGCAGTATTTT; CDR3: CASSSQGSTDTQYF; V: TRBV6-5; D: NA; size: NA; J: TRBJ2-3
DNA: TGTGCTAGTGGTCGACAGGGGAAAAACACTGAAGCTTTCTTT; CDR3: CASGRQGKNTEAFF; V: TRBV12-5; D: TRBD1; size: NA; J: TRBJ1-1
DNA: TGTGCCAGCAGCTTAGCTGCTAGCGGGAGGGTAGAGACCCAGTACTTC; CDR3: CASSLAASGRVETQYF; V: TRBV7-8; D: TRBD2; size: NA; J: TRBJ2-5
DNA: TGTGCCAGCAGCTCGAAGGCGAATCAGGGGCCAGCTAACTATGGCTACACCTTC; CDR3: CASSSKANQGPANYGYTF; V: TRBV7-9; D: NA; size: NA; J: TRBJ1-2
DNA: TGTGCCAGCAGCTTCCCGACTAGCGGGGTGGAGACCCAGTACTTC; CDR3: CASSFPTSGVETQYF; V: TRBV7-2; D: TRBD2; size: NA; J: TRBJ2-5
DNA: TGTGCCAGTAGTTGGAGAGGAAACACCATATATTTT; CDR3: CASSWRGNTIYF; V: TRBV19; D: NA; size: NA; J: TRBJ1-3
DNA: TGTGCCAGCAGCTTTCCGGGACAGGGGAGTGAAAAACTGTTTTTT; CDR3: CASSFPGQGSEKLFF; V: TRBV13; D: TRBD1; size: NA; J: TRBJ1-4
DNA: TGCGCCAGCAGCCAAGATAGGTTACCAGGGAAGTCGACAGCTTTCTTT; CDR3: CASSQDRLPGKSTAFF; V: TRBV4-1; D: NA; size: few; J: TRBJ1-1
DNA: TGTGCCAGCAGCTTAGGAGGCCTCCGGGGGGAAAAACTGTTTTTT; CDR3: CASSLGGLRGEKLFF; V: TRBV7-8; D: NA; size: NA; J: TRBJ1-4
DNA: TGTGCCAGCAGTCCGCAGGGTGGAGGGGGCTACACCTTC; CDR3: CASSPQGGGGYTF; V: TRBV27; D: NA; size: NA; J: TRBJ1-2
DNA: TGCGCCAGCAGCTTTGGTACAGCGAACACTGAAGCTTTCTTT; CDR3: CASSFGTANTEAFF; V: TRBV5-1; D: NA; size: NA; J: TRBJ1-1
DNA: TGTGCCAGCAGCTTTTGGTCTCTGGGGAGAGCGAACACTGAAGCTTTCTTT; CDR3: CASSFWSLGRANTEAFF; V: TRBV11-2; D: NA; size: NA; J: TRBJ1-1
DNA: TGTGCCAGCAGTTCCGACCCGGGACAGGGGCTAGGCACTGAAGCTTTCTTT; CDR3: CASSSDPGQGLGTEAFF; V: TRBV27; D: TRBD1; size: NA; J: TRBJ1-1
DNA: TGTGCCAGCAGTTCTCTACAGTCCAATTCACCCCTCCACTTT; CDR3: CASSSLQSNSPLHF; V: TRBV6-2/TRBV6-3; D: NA; size: NA; J: TRBJ1-6
DNA: TGCGCCAGCAGCCCGGGTACCTACGAGCAGTACTTC; CDR3: CASSPGTYEQYF; V: TRBV5-1; D: NA; size: NA; J: TRBJ2-7
DNA: TGTGCCAGCAGCACGCAGGGGTATGGTGGCTACACCTTC; CDR3: CASSTQGYGGYTF; V: TRBV7-9; D: NA; size: NA; J: TRBJ1-2
DNA: TGTGCCAGCAGCTTATTGGGACTGAACAATTCACCCCTCCACTTT; CDR3: CASSLLGLNNSPLHF; V: TRBV7-2; D: NA; size: NA; J: TRBJ1-6
DNA: TGTGCCAGCAGCGGATACAGGGGTGGGACTGAAGCTTTCTTT; CDR3: CASSGYRGGTEAFF; V: TRBV5-4; D: TRBD1; size: few; J: TRBJ1-1
DNA: TGTGCCAGCCACAGGGGGAACACCGGGGAGCTGTTTTTT; CDR3: CASHRGNTGELFF; V: TRBV12-3/TRBV12-4; D: TRBD1; size: NA; J: TRBJ2-2
DNA: TGTGCCAGCAGCCCCCCGAGTACCTACAATGAGCAGTTCTTC; CDR3: CASSPPSTYNEQFF; V: TRBV7-9; D: NA; size: once; J: TRBJ2-1
DNA: TGTGCCTGGAAAGGACAGGGAAATTCACCCCTCCACTTT; CDR3: CAWKGQGNSPLHF; V: TRBV30; D: TRBD1; size: NA; J: TRBJ1-6
DNA: TGTGCCAGCAGTTTGGGGGGGACAATCCATAATGAAAAACTGTTTTTT; CDR3: CASSLGGTIHNEKLFF; V: TRBV27; D: NA; size: NA; J: TRBJ1-4
DNA: TGTGCCAGCAGCGAGGACAACATTTATGGCTACACCTTC; CDR3: CASSEDNIYGYTF; V: TRBV7-9; D: NA; size: NA; J: TRBJ1-2
DNA: TGTGCCAGCAGCGAAGGACAGACGGCGGGAGATACGCAGTATTTT; CDR3: CASSEGQTAGDTQYF; V: TRBV5-8; D: NA; size: NA; J: TRBJ2-3
DNA: TGTGCCATCCAGCCCAGCCGGACAGGATGGGAAGAGACCCAGTACTTC; CDR3: CAIQPSRTGWEETQYF; V: TRBV2; D: TRBD1; size: NA; J: TRBJ2-5
DNA: TGTGCCAGCAGCTTAGGCACAGGGTCGTCTCCCATGAACACTGAAGCTTTCTTT; CDR3: CASSLGTGSSPMNTEAFF; V: TRBV7-2; D: NA; size: once; J: TRBJ1-1
DNA: TGTGCCAGCAGTGAATGGGCACCGGGGTACCATAGCTACGAGCAGTACTTC; CDR3: CASSEWAPGYHSYEQYF; V: TRBV6-1; D: NA; size: NA; J: TRBJ2-7
DNA: TGTGCAAGTCGCTTCCGGACTAGCGGGGATCAACAAGAGACCCAGTACTTC; CDR3: CASRFRTSGDQQETQYF; V: TRBV12-2; D: NA; size: NA; J: TRBJ2-5
DNA: TGTGCTAGTGCCCTGGACAGGGCGGACACTGAAGCTTTCTTT; CDR3: CASALDRADTEAFF; V: TRBV12-5; D: TRBD1; size: NA; J: TRBJ1-1
DNA: TGTGCTAGTGGTTTGTGGGACAGTGGCAACACTGAAGCTTTCTTT; CDR3: CASGLWDSGNTEAFF; V: TRBV12-5; D: TRBD1; size: NA; J: TRBJ1-1
DNA: TGTGCCAGCAGCGTATACAGGGGAAACACCATATATTTT; CDR3: CASSVYRGNTIYF; V: TRBV5-6; D: NA; size: once; J: TRBJ1-3
DNA: TGTGCCAGCAACCGGGACAGTAACGAGCAGTACTTC; CDR3: CASNRDSNEQYF; V: TRBV2; D: TRBD1; size: NA; J: TRBJ2-7
DNA: TGTGCCACCACACCGGCGGGGGGTAAAGCCTACGAGCAGTACTTC; CDR3: CATTPAGGKAYEQYF; V: TRBV2; D: TRBD2; size: NA; J: TRBJ2-7
DNA: TGCGCCAGCAGCGAAGTGTTGGGACAGGGGTTCCCAGATACGCAGTATTTT; CDR3: CASSEVLGQGFPDTQYF; V: TRBV5-1; D: TRBD1; size: NA; J: TRBJ2-3
DNA: TGTGCCAGCAGCTTAGACGACAGGAACTATGGCTACACCTTC; CDR3: CASSLDDRNYGYTF; V: TRBV7-2; D: NA; size: NA; J: TRBJ1-2
DNA: TGTGCCTGGAGTGACAGGGCGGTTTACGAGCAGTACTTC; CDR3: CAWSDRAVYEQYF; V: TRBV30; D: NA; size: few; J: TRBJ2-7
DNA: TGTGCCAGCAGCTTCTCACAAGAGCAGTTCTTC; CDR3: CASSFSQEQFF; V: TRBV5-5; D: NA; size: NA; J: TRBJ2-1